The 4 T cell receptor beta chains given below trace back to one sample, sequenced in a study of T cell responses to AZD1222 COVID-19 vaccine (dated by TCRdb to 2020 to 2023). The protocol used for the library was the immunoSEQ multiplex PCR assay. TCRdb's version of the immuneACCESS table is confined to in-frame rearrangements and falls short of the full clone set. An unresolved V gene accounts for under half of the shortfall where checked; the remainder is of unknown origin. This sample lists roughly 50,000 clones; 60% to 85% were detected once. Roughly 7.2% of the sample is in the top ten clones. The time point label, as the study defines it: baseline before first vaccination. Sample: peripheral blood, taken on day 0 of AZD1222 vaccination. Receptor source: an adult in good health.

The chain employs TRBV5-4 and TRBJ2-5; D uncertain. The CDR3 covers 15 residues. V was shortened by 0 bases and J by 5 bases, with 14 bases between the two germline ends. The germline V gene encodes CDR1 SGHNT and CDR2 YYREEE (reference sequence). CDR3 in DNA: TGTGCCAGCAGCTTGGGTACTAATTCGCTCGAGACCCAGTACTTC. As protein: CASSLGTNSLETQYF.

As to this clone: This specimen includes other DNA sequences encoding the same CDR3. V gene TRBV18 combines with J gene TRBJ1-5, with D perhaps matching TRBD1 (5 bases). This CDR3 spans 13 amino acids. In germline, CDR1 is KGHSH, CDR2 LQKENI. The V gene lost 3 bases and the J gene lost 5 bases, with 8 bases spanning the gap. CDR3 bases: TGTGCCAGCTCACCGGGCAGGGATCAGCCCCAGCATTTT. This encodes CASSPGRDQPQHF.

The chain joins TRBV24-1 to TRBJ1-5; no clear D gene. Trimming stripped 0 bases from V and 4 bases from J, with 18 bases between. Germline V gene lookup returns CDR1 KGHDR and CDR2 SFDVKD. This CDR3 is 18 amino acids long. CDR3 in DNA: TGTGCCACCAGTGATTTGCCGCTTGTACAGAATTTAAATCAGCCCCAGCATTTT. Translating gives CATSDLPLVQNLNQPQHF.

CDR3 DNA sequence: TGTGCCAGCAAGGCACAGGCGGACACTGAAGCTTTCTTT. This sequence encodes CASKAQADTEAFF. This chain links TRBV2 with TRBJ1-1, with D tentatively TRBD1 (5 bases). Germline V gene lookup returns CDR1 SNHLY and CDR2 FYNNEI. V gave up 7 bases and J gave up 3 bases, with 12 bases separating them. CDR3 length: 13 residues.